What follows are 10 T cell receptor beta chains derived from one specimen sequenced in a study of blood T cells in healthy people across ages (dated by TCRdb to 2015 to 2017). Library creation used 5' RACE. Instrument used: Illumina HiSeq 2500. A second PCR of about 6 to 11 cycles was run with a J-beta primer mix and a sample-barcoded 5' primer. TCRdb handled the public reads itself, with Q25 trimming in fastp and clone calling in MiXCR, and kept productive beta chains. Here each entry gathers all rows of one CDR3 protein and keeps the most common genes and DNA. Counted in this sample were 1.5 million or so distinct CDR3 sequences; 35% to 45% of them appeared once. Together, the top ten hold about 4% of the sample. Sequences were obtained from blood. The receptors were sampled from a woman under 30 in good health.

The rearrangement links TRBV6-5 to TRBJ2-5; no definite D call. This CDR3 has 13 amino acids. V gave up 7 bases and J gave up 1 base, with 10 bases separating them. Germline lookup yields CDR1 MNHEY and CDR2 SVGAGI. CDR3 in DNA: TGTGCCAGCAACCTTCGGACCCAAGAGACCCAGTACTTC. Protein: CASNLRTQETQYF.

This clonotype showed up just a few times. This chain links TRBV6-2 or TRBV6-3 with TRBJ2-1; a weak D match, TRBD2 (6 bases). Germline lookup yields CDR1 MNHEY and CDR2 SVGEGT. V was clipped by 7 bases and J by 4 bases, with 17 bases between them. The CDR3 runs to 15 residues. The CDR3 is CASTGLTYLYNEQFF. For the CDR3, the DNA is TGTGCCAGCACGGGACTGACCTACCTATACAATGAGCAGTTCTTC.

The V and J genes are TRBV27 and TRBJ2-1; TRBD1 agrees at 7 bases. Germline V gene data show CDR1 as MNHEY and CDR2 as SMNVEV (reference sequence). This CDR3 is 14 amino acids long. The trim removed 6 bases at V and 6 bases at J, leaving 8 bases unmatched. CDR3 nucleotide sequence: TGTGCCAGCAGACAGGGGTTTACTGTCAATGAGCAGTTCTTC. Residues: CASRQGFTVNEQFF.

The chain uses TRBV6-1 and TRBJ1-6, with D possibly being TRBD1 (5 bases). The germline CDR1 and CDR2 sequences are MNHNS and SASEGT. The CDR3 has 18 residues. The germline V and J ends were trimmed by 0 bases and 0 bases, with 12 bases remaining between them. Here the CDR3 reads CASSEARDSSSYNSPLHF. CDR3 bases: TGTGCCAGCAGTGAAGCGAGGGACTCAAGCTCCTATAATTCACCCCTCCACTTT.

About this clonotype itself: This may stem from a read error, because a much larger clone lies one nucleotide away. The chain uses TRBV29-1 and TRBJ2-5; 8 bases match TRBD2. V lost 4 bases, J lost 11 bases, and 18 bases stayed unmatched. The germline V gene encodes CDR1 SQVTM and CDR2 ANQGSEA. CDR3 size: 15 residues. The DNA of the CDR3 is TGCAGCGTTGGGCCCCGTAGCGGGACCAACAATGAGCAGTACTTC. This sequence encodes CSVGPRSGTNNEQYF.

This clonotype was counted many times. Here the CDR3 reads CASTPAVADTQYF. In DNA, the CDR3 is TGTGCCAGCACCCCTGCTGTGGCAGATACGCAGTATTTT. The genes are TRBV7-2 and TRBJ2-3, with no clear D. Deletions cut 7 bases from V and 4 bases from J, with 12 bases between. The length of the CDR3 is 13 residues. Germline CDR1 reads SGHTA; CDR2 reads FQGNSA.

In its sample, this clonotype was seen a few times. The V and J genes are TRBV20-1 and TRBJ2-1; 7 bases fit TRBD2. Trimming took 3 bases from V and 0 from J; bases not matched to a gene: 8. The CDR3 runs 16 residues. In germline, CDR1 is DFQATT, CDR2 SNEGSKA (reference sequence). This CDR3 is CSARDPGGGSYNEQFF. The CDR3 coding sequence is TGCAGTGCTAGGGACCCTGGGGGGGGCTCCTACAATGAGCAGTTCTTC.

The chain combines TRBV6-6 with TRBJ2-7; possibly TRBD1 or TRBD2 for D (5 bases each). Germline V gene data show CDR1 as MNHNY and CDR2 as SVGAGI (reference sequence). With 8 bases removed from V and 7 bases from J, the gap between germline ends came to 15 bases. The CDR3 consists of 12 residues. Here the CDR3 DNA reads TGTGCCAGCTGGGGGACCCTGGGAGAGCAGTACTTC. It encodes CASWGTLGEQYF.

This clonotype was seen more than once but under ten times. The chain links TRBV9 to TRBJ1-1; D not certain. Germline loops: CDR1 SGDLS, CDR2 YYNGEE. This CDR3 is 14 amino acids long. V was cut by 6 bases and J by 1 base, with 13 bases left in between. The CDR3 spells CASTPTGGNTEAFF. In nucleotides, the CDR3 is TGTGCCAGCACACCTACCGGAGGGAACACTGAAGCTTTCTTT. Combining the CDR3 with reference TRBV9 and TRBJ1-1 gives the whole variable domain DSGVTQTPKHLITATGQRVTLRCSPRSGDLSVYWYQQSLDQGLQFLIQYYNGEERAKGNILERFSAQQFPDLHSELNLSSLELGDSALYFCASTPTGGNTEAFFGQGTRLTVV.

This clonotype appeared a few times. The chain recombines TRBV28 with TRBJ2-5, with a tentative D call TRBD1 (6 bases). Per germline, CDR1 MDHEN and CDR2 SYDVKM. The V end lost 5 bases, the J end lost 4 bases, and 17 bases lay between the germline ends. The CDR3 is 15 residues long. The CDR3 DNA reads TGTGCCAGCAGTCCCGCCTTGGACAGTCGAGAGACCCAGTACTTC. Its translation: CASSPALDSRETQYF.